This T cell receptor beta chain was documented in a study of T cell responses to AZD1222 COVID-19 vaccine. Across the whole study: Pooled in the analysis were second doses at about 4 or about 12 weeks.

The assay was immunoSEQ multiplex PCR, and TCRdb's table has in-frame clones only and misses some. The data contain about 150,000 clones, roughly 92% of them seen just once; the ten biggest clones take up over 0.95%. The CDR3 totals 16 residues. Trimming stripped 3 bases from V and 5 bases from J, with 16 bases between. Germline-derived CDR1 and CDR2 are SGHDN and FVKESK. The receptor was derived from an adult in good health. The starting material was peripheral blood, obtained on day 0 of AZD1222 vaccination. The chain recombines TRBV14 with TRBJ1-4; perhaps TRBD1 as D (5 bases). The CDR3 reads CASSQETGLRNEKLFF. CDR3 bases: TGTGCCAGCAGCCAGGAAACGGGACTGAGAAATGAAAAACTGTTTTTT. Full variable domain (rest looked up from reference TRBV14 and TRBJ1-4): EAGVTQFPSHSVIEKGQTVTLRCDPISGHDNLYWYRRVMGKEIKFLLHFVKESKQDESGMPNNRFLAERTGGTYSTLKVQPAELEDSGVYFCASSQETGLRNEKLFFGSGTQLSVL.